Detailed here is one T cell receptor beta chain. This entry comes from a study of shared T cell receptors in the human thymus. The table came from immunoSEQ multiplex PCR; TCRdb's copy has only in-frame clones and leaves some out. The sample carries some 720,000 clones, approximately 90% recorded once. The CDR3 consists of 14 residues. The ends lost 10 bases at V and 1 base at J; junction bases unmatched: 8. Germline CDR1 reads MDHEN; CDR2 reads SYDVKM. This sample was also put to use in a study of human thymus T cells. That paper notes: Healthy Finnish infants undergoing corrective surgery for congenital heart defects were the donors. Corrective heart surgery yielded the resections from which the thymus tissue came. It looked as if thymic and blood repertoires used V and J genes in a biased way. Related work found strong thymic repertoire overlap between unrelated individuals.

This sequence originates from a boy under two years old with a congenital heart defect. The V gene is TRBV28, the J gene TRBJ2-7; 9 nucleotides agree with TRBD2. Sequencing used thymocytes. CDR3 protein: CATIPGLASYEQYF. As DNA, the CDR3 is TGTGCCACCATCCCGGGACTAGCATCCTACGAGCAGTACTTC.